This TCR beta chain derives from a study of T cells in localized non-small cell lung cancer. This CDR3 is built from 16 residues. Germline V lookup: CDR1 SEHNR, CDR2 FQNEAQ (reference sequence). Germline trimming cut 2 bases from V and 3 bases from J; bases unmatched to any gene: 9. Points from the study as a whole: Researchers found a median roughly 50 of the top 100 tumor clones in adjacent lung.

In the case of this clone: As yet, its antigen is unknown.

Profiling relied on immunoSEQ multiplex PCR, and the TCRdb table lists in-frame clones only, not all of them. Of around 70,000 clones listed, approximately 84% were seen once; the top ten hold approximately 1.3%. The TCR was taken from a female donor over 55 with stage I lung adenocarcinoma. The chain has TRBV7-9 and TRBJ1-1, with 7 bases fitting TRBD1. Sequences were derived from peripheral blood, sampled before any cancer treatment. In DNA form, the CDR3 reads TGTGCCAGCAGCTTAAGGCGCGTCAGGGGGTACACTGAAGCTTTCTTT. This encodes CASSLRRVRGYTEAFF.